This is a list of T cell receptor beta chains from one sample in a study of T cell repertoires in cytomegalovirus infection. TCRdb itself ran the reads through MiXCR, one entry per CDR3 protein. The sample shows approximately 550,000 distinct CDR3 sequences, more than 15% of them seen only once. Specimen: CD8+ T cells from PBMCs. These receptors were obtained from a human donor in good health (CMV status not recorded). Some clones in this sample may be carry-over from other donors' samples. Each CDR3 is given with its conserved first and last residue. The D gene is left open where the match is weak. Some rows mark clone size as missing; the rest say once, few, many or name a class of expanded clone.

TRBV6-5	.	TRBJ2-1	.	TGTGCCAGCAGTTATTCTTCCCTAGGGGGTGAGCAGTTCTTC	CASSYSSLGGEQFF
TRBV6-1	many	TRBJ1-1	.	TGTGGTTGTCTCCAGGGGAACGAAGCTTTCTTT	CGCLQGNEAFF
TRBV7-9	many	TRBJ1-2	.	TGTGCCAGCAGCTCCGGGGAGACCTCCTATGGCTACACCTTC	CASSSGETSYGYTF
TRBV25-1	many	TRBJ2-2	.	TGTGCCAGCTCCTTAGGGGCGGTCGGGGAGCTGTTTTTT	CASSLGAVGELFF
TRBV6-5	many	TRBJ2-7	.	TGTGCCAGCAGTTACTCGACTAGTTTCGAGCAGTACTTC	CASSYSTSFEQYF
TRBV11-2	few	TRBJ2-7	.	TGTGCCAGCAGCCCTTCTTGGGGCTACGAGCAGTACTTC	CASSPSWGYEQYF
TRBV7-9	many	TRBJ1-5	.	TGTGCCAGCAGCCCCACAGGGAGCAATCAGCCCCAGCATTTT	CASSPTGSNQPQHF
TRBV9	.	TRBJ2-7	TRBD1	TGTGCCAGCAGCGTAGCTGGGACAGGGGTTCTAGGAGAGCAGTACTTC	CASSVAGTGVLGEQYF
TRBV28	.	TRBJ2-6	TRBD1	TGTGCCAGCACCAGACAGGGGGCTTCCTCTGGGGCCAACGTCCTGACTTTC	CASTRQGASSGANVLTF
TRBV5-1	few	TRBJ2-7	TRBD1	TGCGCCAGCAGCGCCCGACAGGGGTTATACGAGCAGTACTTC	CASSARQGLYEQYF
TRBV13	.	TRBJ2-6	.	TGTGCCAGCAGCTCCCGCCTAGAGCTTTCTGGGGCCAACGTCCTGACTTTC	CASSSRLELSGANVLTF
TRBV9	.	TRBJ2-1	.	TGTGCCAGCAGCGTAGTATCCCGGAACTCCTACAATGAGCAGTTCTTC	CASSVVSRNSYNEQFF
TRBV7-9	.	TRBJ2-7	.	TGTGCCAGCAGCTTTCGGGACAACTCCTACGAGCAGTACTTC	CASSFRDNSYEQYF
TRBV12-3/TRBV12-4	many	TRBJ1-4	.	TGTGCCAGCAGGGAAACAGGGTCCCCTTCAACTAATGAAAAACTGTTTTTT	CASRETGSPSTNEKLFF
TRBV2	.	TRBJ2-2	.	TGTGCCAGCAGTGAAGCGCTTCCCAGCAACACCGGGGAGCTGTTTTTT	CASSEALPSNTGELFF
TRBV27	few	TRBJ2-7	.	TGTGCCAGCAGATCTACGGCTCTGTACGAGCAGTACTTC	CASRSTALYEQYF
TRBV20-1	.	TRBJ2-4	TRBD2	TGCAGTGCTAGAGATTTTACACTAGCGGGAGCCAAAAGCATTCAGTACTTC	CSARDFTLAGAKSIQYF
TRBV5-4	.	TRBJ1-1	.	TGTGCCAGCGTAAACGGAAATGAAGCTTTCTTT	CASVNGNEAFF
TRBV7-6	.	TRBJ2-3	TRBD2	TGTGCCAGCACCTTAGCGGGAGTGACAGATACGCAGTATTTT	CASTLAGVTDTQYF
TRBV7-9	.	TRBJ1-3	.	TGTGCCAGCAGCTCGGACGGAGGAGGTGGAAACACCATATATTTT	CASSSDGGGGNTIYF
TRBV14	once	TRBJ2-2	.	TGTGCCAGCAGCTCTAGAGTACGGAACCTCTCCTCCTTTGTCGGGGAGCTGTTTTTT	CASSSRVRNLSSFVGELFF
TRBV6-6	.	TRBJ2-3	.	TGTGCCAGCAGTTACGAAAACGGTGTACAAGAGGCAGATACGCAGTATTTT	CASSYENGVQEADTQYF
TRBV7-9	many	TRBJ1-1	.	TGTGCCAGCAGCTTAGGCTCGATTGAAGCTTTCTTT	CASSLGSIEAFF
TRBV10-3	.	TRBJ1-1	.	TGTGCCATCAGTGAGTCTGAGGCTGTTGAAGCTTTCTTT	CAISESEAVEAFF
TRBV6-5	many	TRBJ1-2	TRBD1	TGTGCCAGCAGTGGAGACAGGGGATATGGCTACACCTTC	CASSGDRGYGYTF
TRBV29-1	few	TRBJ1-4	.	TGCAGCGTTGGGGAAAGTCCTGGAAAACTGTTTTTT	CSVGESPGKLFF
TRBV3-1	.	TRBJ1-2	.	TGTGCCAGCAGTCTCAAGATTGCCCACGGCTATGGCTACACCTTC	CASSLKIAHGYGYTF
TRBV6-2/TRBV6-3	many	TRBJ2-5	TRBD2	TGTGCCAGCAGTTACGGTCAAGATCTGCCCGGGGGGGCCGGAGAGACCCAGTACTTC	CASSYGQDLPGGAGETQYF
TRBV6-5	few	TRBJ2-5	TRBD2	TGTGCCAGCAGTTACCCACGGGAGGGGGGCGAGGAGACCCAGTACTTC	CASSYPREGGEETQYF
TRBV13	once	TRBJ2-1	TRBD2	TGTGCCAGCAGCTTAGCCGGACTAGTTGAGTTCTTC	CASSLAGLVEFF
TRBV9	.	TRBJ1-2	.	TGTGCCAGCAGCGTAGCTACCGGAGGAGTCACAACCACTCCCTATGGCTACACCTTC	CASSVATGGVTTTPYGYTF
TRBV24-1	.	TRBJ1-1	.	TGTGCCACCAGTGACCCCCGGGGGTCCACTGAAGCTTTCTTT	CATSDPRGSTEAFF
TRBV4-1	.	TRBJ2-3	TRBD2	TGCGCCAGCAGCCCTGGAGTAGCGGGGGGGCCGACAGATACGCAGTATTTT	CASSPGVAGGPTDTQYF
TRBV13	.	TRBJ2-7	TRBD2	TGTGCCAGCAGTCTAGCGGGGGACTATAGTACGTCGGGGCAGTACTTC	CASSLAGDYSTSGQYF
TRBV7-8	many	TRBJ2-2	.	TGTGCCAGCAGCGCAGGAGGCACCGGGGAGCTGTTTTTT	CASSAGGTGELFF
TRBV7-9	many	TRBJ1-4	.	TGTGCCAGCAGTCCTTCAGGAGCAACTAATGAAAAACTGTTTTTT	CASSPSGATNEKLFF
TRBV2	.	TRBJ2-1	TRBD1	TGTGCCAGCAGTGGAGCAGGGACAGGGGGTTGGGGATTCTTC	CASSGAGTGGWGFF
TRBV6-5	few	TRBJ2-3	.	TGTGCCAGCAGTTACTTTGCGGGTGGGGATACGCAGTATTTT	CASSYFAGGDTQYF
TRBV7-8	many	TRBJ1-5	TRBD1	TGTGCCAGCAGCCCAGACAGGGTACGGAATCAGCCCCAGCATTTT	CASSPDRVRNQPQHF
TRBV3-1	.	TRBJ1-6	.	TGTGCCAGCAGCCAAGCGGGACTGAGGGGCTCACCCCTCCACTTT	CASSQAGLRGSPLHF
TRBV15	many	TRBJ2-6	.	TGTGCCACCAGCAGGGGGTCTGGGGCCAACGTCCTGACTTTC	CATSRGSGANVLTF
TRBV27	.	TRBJ1-2	.	TGTGCCAGCCACGGGGGATTCAGTGAAGGCTACACCTTC	CASHGGFSEGYTF
TRBV10-3	.	TRBJ1-5	.	TGTGCCATCAGTGAGGCTAGCAATCAGCCCCAGCATTTT	CAISEASNQPQHF
TRBV29-1	few	TRBJ2-1	TRBD2	TGCAGCGTCGGGACTAGCGGGGGGTACAATGAGCAGTTCTTC	CSVGTSGGYNEQFF
TRBV4-1	.	TRBJ1-1	TRBD1	TGCGCCAGCAGCCAAGCTGGGACAGGGAACACTGAAGCTTTCTTT	CASSQAGTGNTEAFF
TRBV12-3/TRBV12-4	few	TRBJ2-5	.	TGTGCCAGCAGGGCTCGACGGCGGGAGACCCAGTACTTC	CASRARRRETQYF
TRBV2	few	TRBJ2-1	.	TGTGCCAGCAGTGAATCGGCAGGGCCCTACAAAGAGCAGTTCTTC	CASSESAGPYKEQFF
TRBV7-8	many	TRBJ2-7	TRBD1	TGTGCCAGCAGCAATTTACCGCAGGGGGCGCACGAGCAGTACTTC	CASSNLPQGAHEQYF